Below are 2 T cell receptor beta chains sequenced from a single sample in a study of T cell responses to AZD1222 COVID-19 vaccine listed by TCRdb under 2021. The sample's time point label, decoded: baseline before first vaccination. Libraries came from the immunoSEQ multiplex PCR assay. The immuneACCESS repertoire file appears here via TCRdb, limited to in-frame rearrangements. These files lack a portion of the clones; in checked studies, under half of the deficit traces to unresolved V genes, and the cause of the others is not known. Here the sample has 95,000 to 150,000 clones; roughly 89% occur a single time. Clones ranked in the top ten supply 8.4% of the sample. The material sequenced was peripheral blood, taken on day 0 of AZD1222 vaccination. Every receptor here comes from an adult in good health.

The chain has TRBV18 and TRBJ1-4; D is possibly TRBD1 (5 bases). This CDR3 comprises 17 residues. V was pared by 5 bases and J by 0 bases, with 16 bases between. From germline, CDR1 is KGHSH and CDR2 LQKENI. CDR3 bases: TGTGCCAGCTCATCCCGGGGGGGGGATGCAACTAATGAAAAACTGTTTTTT. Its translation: CASSSRGGDATNEKLFF. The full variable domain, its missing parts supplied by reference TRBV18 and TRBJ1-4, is NAGVMQNPRHLVRRRGQEARLRCSPMKGHSHVYWYRQLPEEGLKFMVYLQKENIIDESGMPKERFSAEFPKEGPSILRIQQVVRGDSAAYFCASSSRGGDATNEKLFFGSGTQLSVL.

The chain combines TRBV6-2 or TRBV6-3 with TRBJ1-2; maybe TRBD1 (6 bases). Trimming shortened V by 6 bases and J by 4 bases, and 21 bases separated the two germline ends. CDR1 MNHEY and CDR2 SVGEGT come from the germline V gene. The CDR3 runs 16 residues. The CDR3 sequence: CASSPGAWQGFYGYTF. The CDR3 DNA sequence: TGTGCCAGCAGCCCTGGGGCATGGCAGGGGTTCTATGGCTACACCTTC.